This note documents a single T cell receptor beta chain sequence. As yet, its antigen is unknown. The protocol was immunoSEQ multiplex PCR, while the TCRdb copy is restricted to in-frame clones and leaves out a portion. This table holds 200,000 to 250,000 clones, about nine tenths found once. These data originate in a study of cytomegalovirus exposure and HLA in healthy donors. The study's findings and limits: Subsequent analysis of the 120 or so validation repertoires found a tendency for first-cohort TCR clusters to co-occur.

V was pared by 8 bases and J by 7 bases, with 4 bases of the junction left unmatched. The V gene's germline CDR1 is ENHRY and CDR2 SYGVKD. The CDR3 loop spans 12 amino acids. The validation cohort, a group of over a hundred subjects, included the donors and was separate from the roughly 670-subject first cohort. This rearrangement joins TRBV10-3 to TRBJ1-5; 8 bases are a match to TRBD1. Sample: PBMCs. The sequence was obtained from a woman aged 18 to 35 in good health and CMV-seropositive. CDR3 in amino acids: CAIGQGRQPQHF. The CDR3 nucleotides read TGTGCCATCGGACAGGGCCGCCAGCCCCAGCATTTT.